A single sample is the source of the 14 T cell receptor beta chains below, sequenced in a study of cytomegalovirus exposure and HLA in healthy donors. A multiplex PCR was run with 60 Vbeta primers and 13 Jbeta primers. Here immunoSEQ multiplex PCR was the method, and the copy in TCRdb shows in-frame clones only, minus some. There are about 150,000 clones in the sample; approximately 85% occur only once, and around 6.5% lies in the top ten. Sequencing used PBMCs. The source of these receptors is a man aged 50 to 60 in good health and CMV-seropositive.

The V call is TRBV23-1, the J call TRBJ2-7; 7 bases are a match to TRBD1. TRBV23-1 falls under the ORF class, with uncertain function. The CDR3 spans 18 residues. The V gene end was trimmed by 4 bases and the J gene end by 2 bases; junction bases not matched to a gene: 17. The CDR3 protein is CASSPYITDRPGTYEQYF. In DNA, the CDR3 is TGCGCCAGCAGTCCTTACATCACGGACAGGCCGGGAACCTACGAGCAGTACTTC.

The chain combines TRBV6-1 with TRBJ1-6; D is possibly TRBD1 (6 bases). The length of the CDR3 is 15 residues. The V gene lost 3 bases and the J gene lost 6 bases, with 12 bases spanning the gap. The germline gives CDR1 MNHNS, CDR2 SASEGT. The CDR3 here is CASSDQGRGNSPLHF. The CDR3 DNA reads TGTGCCAGCAGTGACCAGGGGAGAGGTAATTCACCCCTCCACTTT.

This clone was seen only once. V usage is TRBV11-3 and J usage is TRBJ1-1; possible D gene TRBD1, 6 bases. V lost 3 bases to trimming and J lost 2 bases, with 13 bases between them. CDR3 length: 15 residues. Germline CDR1 and CDR2: SGHNT and YENEEA. The CDR3 sequence: CASSLGTDRNTEAFF. CDR3 DNA sequence: TGTGCCAGCAGCTTGGGGACGGACAGAAACACTGAAGCTTTCTTT. The whole variable domain, remainder taken from reference TRBV11-3 and TRBJ1-1, is EAGVVQSPRYKIIEKKQPVAFWCNPISGHNTLYWYLQNLGQGPELLIRYENEEAVDDSQLPKDRFSAERLKGVDSTLKIQPAELGDSAVYLCASSLGTDRNTEAFFGQGTRLTVV.

The gene calls are TRBV2 and TRBJ2-5; 8 bases fit TRBD2. The ends lost 6 bases at V and 4 bases at J; junction bases unmatched: 10. Germline loops: CDR1 SNHLY, CDR2 FYNNEI. This CDR3 has 15 amino acids. CDR3 residues: CASRPKAGESETQYF. In DNA, the CDR3 is TGTGCCAGCAGACCCAAAGCGGGAGAGTCAGAGACCCAGTACTTC.

This sequence joins TRBV2 and TRBJ1-1, with 7 bases that match TRBD1. Trimming at V came to 3 bases and at J to 5 bases, leaving 9 bases not matched to a gene. Germline V CDR1 and CDR2: SNHLY, FYNNEI. The CDR3 is made up of 15 amino acids. The CDR3 region is CASSDQNRGDTEAFF. CDR3 nucleotides: TGTGCCAGCAGTGATCAGAACAGGGGTGATACTGAAGCTTTCTTT.

The rearrangement joins TRBV6-6 to TRBJ1-2; 8 bases are shared with TRBD1. The germline V gene has CDR1 MNHNY and CDR2 SVGAGI (reference sequence). With V trimmed by 6 bases and J by 4 bases, 10 bases remained unmatched. The CDR3 loop spans 15 amino acids. The CDR3: CASRQRTGRVYGYTF. Here the CDR3 DNA reads TGTGCCAGCAGACAGCGGACAGGGAGGGTCTATGGCTACACCTTC.

The V call is TRBV19, the J call TRBJ1-5; no clear D gene. Trimming pared 7 bases from V and 11 bases from J, leaving 27 bases between. The CDR3 consists of 16 residues. Germline lookup yields CDR1 LNHDA and CDR2 SQIVND (reference sequence). The CDR3 sequence: CASTSTSLDGSEAQHF. The DNA of the CDR3 is TGTGCCAGTACCTCAACTTCCCTCGACGGTTCGGAGGCCCAGCATTTT. Full variable domain (missing parts from reference TRBV19 and TRBJ1-5): DGGITQSPKYLFRKEGQNVTLSCEQNLNHDAMYWYRQDPGQGLRLIYYSQIVNDFQKGDIAEGYSVSREKKESFPLTVTSAQKNPTAFYLCASTSTSLDGSEAQHFGDGTRLSIL.

The chain links TRBV7-6 to TRBJ1-2, with unresolved D. The V end was cut by 1 base, the J end by 10 bases, with 16 bases between. The germline CDR1 and CDR2 sequences are SGHVS and FNYEAQ. CDR3 length equals 14 residues. In DNA form, the CDR3 reads TGTGCCAGCAGCTTAGTAGCGGCCCTGGCACTCTACACCTTC. This codes for CASSLVAALALYTF.

The CDR3 DNA reads TGCAGCGTTGAAGGAACAGCCGACGCTAGCACAGATACGCAGTATTTT. This translates into CSVEGTADASTDTQYF. The chain combines TRBV29-1 with TRBJ2-3; D remains unclear. The CDR3 consists of 16 residues. Trimming took off 1 base at V and 0 bases at J, with 14 bases between the two ends. The germline V gene encodes CDR1 SQVTM and CDR2 ANQGSEA.

This chain connects TRBV7-9 to TRBJ2-1; maybe TRBD2 (5 bases). Trimming shortened V by 5 bases and J by 4 bases, and 15 bases separated the two germline ends. Germline V lookup: CDR1 SEHNR, CDR2 FQNEAQ (reference sequence). This CDR3 comprises 15 residues. CDR3: CASSPPGLIYNEQFF. The CDR3 bases are TGTGCCAGCAGCCCTCCGGGGTTGATATACAATGAGCAGTTCTTC.

The chain couples TRBV6-1 to TRBJ2-1; weak D call: TRBD2 (5 bases). The CDR3 totals 15 residues. Germline-derived CDR1 and CDR2 are MNHNS and SASEGT. V was shortened by 5 bases and J by 6 bases, with 17 bases between the two germline ends. The CDR3 DNA sequence: TGTGCCAGCAGTTGGTACAGCGAAGGAGGCAATGAGCAGTTCTTC. Its protein product is CASSWYSEGGNEQFF.

The V gene is TRBV11-2, the J gene TRBJ2-7; 9 bases map to TRBD1. The length of the CDR3 is 16 residues. The J segment lost 0 bases and the V segment lost 4 bases, leaving 7 bases of the junction unmatched. From germline, CDR1 is SGHAT and CDR2 FQNNGV. The CDR3 DNA follows: TGTGCCAGCAGCTCACGGACAGGGGAAAACTCCTACGAGCAGTACTTC. Protein sequence: CASSSRTGENSYEQYF. Full variable domain (outside the CDR3, taken from reference TRBV11-2 and TRBJ2-7): EAGVAQSPRYKIIEKRQSVAFWCNPISGHATLYWYQQILGQGPKLLIQFQNNGVVDDSQLPKDRFSAERLKGVDSTLKIQPAKLEDSAVYLCASSSRTGENSYEQYFGPGTRLTVT.

This chain's CDR3 is CASSQGQGADPYQPQHF. The CDR3 bases are TGCGCCAGCAGCCAGGGGCAGGGGGCGGACCCTTATCAGCCCCAGCATTTT. V is TRBV4-1 and J is TRBJ1-5; 8 bases match TRBD1. The junction had 12 bases not matched to a gene; V was cut back by 3 bases and J by 5 bases. There are 17 residues in the CDR3. In germline, CDR1 is MGHRA, CDR2 YSYEKL.

The chain links TRBV10-1 to TRBJ1-3; D is uncertain. With 8 bases removed from V and 0 bases from J, the gap between germline ends came to 5 bases. This CDR3 spans 12 amino acids. CDR1 WNHNN and CDR2 SYGVQD come from the germline V gene (reference sequence). DNA for the CDR3: TGCGCCAGCCGGGGCTCTGGAAACACCATATATTTT. Its protein is CASRGSGNTIYF.